The T cell receptor (beta chain) described here comes from a study of shared clonotypes between healthy human individuals. TCRdb's copy holds only in-frame clones and misses some; the assay was immunoSEQ multiplex PCR. The sample yields 230,000 or so clones, 60% to 70% seen once. The TCR originated in a man younger than 45 in good health. Specimen: memory CD4+ T cells sorted from blood. Subset denoted: CD45RA-negative fraction.

CDR3 bases: TGCGCCAGCAGCTTGAACACAGGGGGCGATGAAAAACTGTTTTTT. Translating it yields CASSLNTGGDEKLFF. This chain connects TRBV5-1 to TRBJ1-4, with 9 bases matching TRBD1. The CDR3 sequence is 15 residues long. V shed 1 base and J 6 bases; nucleotides not matched to a gene: 4. Per germline, CDR1 SGHRS and CDR2 YFSETQ.